These 32 T cell receptor beta chains were all obtained from the same sample, sequenced in a study of human T cells and chemical hapten exposure. As to time point: patch test 1, 2 weeks after DPC sensitization. The sample's treatment: therapeutic diphenylcyclopropenone sensitization with weekly scalp DPC. TCRdb itself ran the RACE reads through MiXCR, one entry per CDR3 protein. Of around 100,000 distinct CDR3 sequences in the sample, approximately 10% are singletons; the top ten hold under 4.5%. This specimen was whole blood, taken in connection with sensitization to the hapten diphenylcyclopropenone (DPC). All receptors come from a woman between 40 and 55 years old with alopecia areata. Some clones in this sample may be carry-over from other donors' samples.

This clonotype was seen more than once but under ten times. This chain connects TRBV9 to TRBJ1-3; D gene ambiguous. This CDR3 is 13 amino acids long. Trimming removed 4 bases from V and 1 base from J, with 6 bases in between. Germline lookup yields CDR1 SGDLS and CDR2 YYNGEE. CDR3: CASSRLSGNTIYF. CDR3 nucleotide sequence: TGTGCCAGCAGCCGGCTTTCTGGAAACACCATATATTTT.

This clonotype was counted many times. The chain couples TRBV20-1 to TRBJ2-3; D might be TRBD1 or TRBD2, each matching 5 bases. Germline CDR1 reads DFQATT; CDR2 reads SNEGSKA (reference sequence). This CDR3 comprises 19 residues. V was shortened by 3 bases and J by 6 bases, with 31 bases between the two germline ends. The CDR3 DNA follows: TGCAGTGCTAGGGTCGGGACCGGGACGGGTTATCCACGGGGTGATACGCAGTATTTT. Its protein is CSARVGTGTGYPRGDTQYF.

This clonotype was counted only a few times. The chain recombines TRBV9 with TRBJ1-1, with TRBD1 as a possible D gene (6 bases). CDR3 length: 16 amino acids. Trimming took 0 bases from V and 4 from J, leaving 16 bases between them. From germline, CDR1 is SGDLS and CDR2 YYNGEE. The CDR3 region has the DNA TGTGCCAGCAGCGTAGGGGGGGGCACGGCGGCCACTGAAGCTTTCTTT. Amino acids: CASSVGGGTAATEAFF.

This clonotype was counted a few times. The chain links TRBV7-9 to TRBJ2-7; 9 bases line up with TRBD2. The CDR3 has 15 residues. Unmatched junction bases numbered 7, after V lost 1 base and J lost 6 bases. The germline CDR1 and CDR2 sequences are SEHNR and FQNEAQ (reference sequence). CDR3: CASSLVASGEGEQYF. The CDR3 DNA reads TGTGCCAGCAGCTTAGTGGCTAGCGGGGAAGGCGAGCAGTACTTC. The entire variable domain, with the rest obtained from reference TRBV7-9 and TRBJ2-7, is as follows: DTGVSQNPRHKITKRGQNVTFRCDPISEHNRLYWYRQTLGQGPEFLTYFQNEAQLEKSRLLSDRFSAERPKGSFSTLEIQRTEQGDSAMYLCASSLVASGEGEQYFGPGTRLTVT.

The genes are TRBV12-3 or TRBV12-4 and TRBJ1-2; D possibly corresponds to TRBD1 (5 bases). The CDR3 spans 12 residues. V lost 10 bases to trimming and J lost 2 bases, with 11 bases between them. The CDR3 is CATRGPNYGYTF. The CDR3 DNA reads as TGTGCCACCCGGGGCCCCAACTATGGCTACACCTTC.

This clonotype showed up just a few times. The rearrangement links TRBV20-1 to TRBJ2-1, with 8 positions matching TRBD2. V lost 4 bases and J lost 8; bases outside the gene matches: 7. Germline V gives CDR1 DFQATT, CDR2 SNEGSKA (reference sequence). The CDR3 consists of 13 residues. CDR3 protein: CSAKPSGRDEQFF. DNA for the CDR3: TGCAGTGCTAAACCCAGCGGGAGAGATGAGCAGTTCTTC.

The chain employs TRBV5-1 and TRBJ1-1; D might be TRBD1 (5 bases). Germline V gene data show CDR1 as SGHRS and CDR2 as YFSETQ. This CDR3 spans 17 amino acids. The V end was cut by 4 bases, the J end by 2 bases, with 21 bases between. In nucleotides, the CDR3 is TGCGCCAGCAGCGTCACCAAAAATAGACAGAGAAACACTGAAGCTTTCTTT. Its translation is CASSVTKNRQRNTEAFF.

CDR3 sequence reads: CSARHQGLAALYNEQFF. CDR3 DNA: TGCAGTGCTAGACATCAGGGACTAGCGGCCCTCTACAATGAGCAGTTCTTC. The chain uses TRBV20-1 and TRBJ2-1; 11 bases map to TRBD2. Germline values: CDR1 DFQATT, CDR2 SNEGSKA (reference sequence). Trimming cost V 2 bases and J 3 bases; bases outside gene matches: 9. The CDR3 extends over 17 amino acids.

This clonotype has ten or more counts. The chain carries TRBV20-1 and TRBJ2-2; 11 nucleotides match TRBD2. CDR3 length: 14 residues. Germline trimming cut 6 bases from V and 7 bases from J; bases unmatched to any gene: 7. Per germline, CDR1 DFQATT and CDR2 SNEGSKA (reference sequence). CDR3 DNA sequence: TGCAGTGCCATCTCGACTAGCGGGGTCGGGGAGCTGTTTTTT. This encodes CSAISTSGVGELFF.

This CDR3 reads CSARTQGFYEQYF. The CDR3 DNA is TGCAGTGCTAGGACGCAGGGTTTCTACGAGCAGTACTTC. The rearrangement uses TRBV20-1 and TRBJ2-7; possible D gene TRBD1, 5 bases. Germline CDR1 and CDR2: DFQATT and SNEGSKA (reference sequence). The CDR3 length is 13 residues. V lost 3 bases, J lost 3 bases, and 12 bases lay in between.

The sample holds many counts of this clonotype. The chain couples TRBV29-1 to TRBJ2-3, with 10 bases that match TRBD2. V lost 3 bases to trimming and J lost 6 bases; unmatched junction nucleotides: 6. The CDR3 length is 14 residues. The germline CDR1 and CDR2 sequences are SQVTM and ANQGSEA. The CDR3 DNA reads as TGCAGCGTTGAGGCTAGCGGGGGCCGGGATACGCAGTATTTT. Its translation is CSVEASGGRDTQYF.

This clonotype has a count of ten or more. J is TRBJ1-1 and V is TRBV28; 7 nucleotides agree with TRBD1. V was clipped by 5 bases and J by 0 bases; unmatched bases: 6. Germline V CDR1 and CDR2: MDHEN, SYDVKM. The CDR3 has 15 amino acids. Here the CDR3 DNA reads TGTGCCAGCAGTCCAGGGGGAAGGGTGAACACTGAAGCTTTCTTT. As protein: CASSPGGRVNTEAFF.

This chain joins TRBV28 and TRBJ1-2; 7 bases line up with TRBD1. Germline lookup yields CDR1 MDHEN and CDR2 SYDVKM. The length of the CDR3 is 16 residues. With V trimmed by 5 bases and J by 5 bases, 14 bases remained unmatched. CDR3 residues: CASSPPTGMGAYGYTF. The CDR3 DNA follows: TGTGCCAGCAGTCCCCCGACAGGGATGGGGGCTTATGGCTACACCTTC.

This clonotype was seen more than once but under ten times. V is TRBV29-1 and J is TRBJ2-5; D perhaps matches TRBD2 (6 bases). Between the trimmed V and J ends, which lost 8 bases and 5 bases, there was a span of 21 bases. From germline, CDR1 is SQVTM and CDR2 ANQGSEA. The CDR3 spans 14 residues. This chain's CDR3 is CSTRSSAGRETQYF. CDR3 in DNA: TGCAGCACTAGATCTAGCGCTGGTCGGGAGACCCAGTACTTC.

This clonotype occurred many times. V is TRBV29-1 and J is TRBJ2-5; D is ambiguous. Germline values: CDR1 SQVTM, CDR2 ANQGSEA. Trimming left V 6 bases short and J 1 base short, with 3 bases between. This CDR3 is built from 10 residues. CDR3 protein: CSVRQETQYF. The CDR3 region has the DNA TGCAGCGTGCGCCAAGAGACCCAGTACTTC.

V gene TRBV29-1 combines with J gene TRBJ2-7; D may match TRBD1 or TRBD2 (5 bases each). V lost 3 bases and J lost 9, with 15 bases in between. The CDR3 runs to 12 residues. Germline CDR1 is SQVTM and CDR2 is ANQGSEA. CDR3 coding DNA: TGCAGCGTTGATCAGGGTGGAGGCGGGCAGTACTTC. Translation gives CSVDQGGGGQYF.

This clonotype appeared a few times. The chain has TRBV19 and TRBJ2-2; no clear D gene. Germline V gene lookup returns CDR1 LNHDA and CDR2 SQIVND (reference sequence). This CDR3 region has 16 residues. V lost 3 bases, J lost 0 bases, and 11 bases lay in between. The CDR3 DNA sequence: TGTGCCAGTAGTATGGTCGGGCAATCGAACACCGGGGAGCTGTTTTTT. Its translation: CASSMVGQSNTGELFF.

In its sample, this clonotype was seen a few times. The rearrangement uses TRBV28 and TRBJ2-1; D is perhaps TRBD1 or TRBD2 (5 bases each). This CDR3 comprises 15 residues. Germline V lookup: CDR1 MDHEN, CDR2 SYDVKM. V gave up 7 bases and J gave up 0 bases, with 13 bases separating them. The CDR3 nucleotides are TGTGCCAGCACTAATGGGGGAATCTCCTACAATGAGCAGTTCTTC. Amino acid sequence: CASTNGGISYNEQFF.

The chain couples TRBV7-2 to TRBJ2-3; D may be TRBD1 (5 bases). The CDR3 runs to 12 residues. From germline, CDR1 is SGHTA and CDR2 FQGNSA. V lost 5 bases and J 4 bases, leaving 7 bases between the germline ends. This CDR3 is CASSTGADTQYF. The CDR3 region has the DNA TGTGCCAGCAGCACAGGCGCAGATACGCAGTATTTT.

This chain's CDR3 is CSAQSGGPTDTQYF. CDR3 DNA: TGCAGTGCCCAAAGCGGGGGGCCCACAGATACGCAGTATTTT. This rearrangement joins TRBV20-1 to TRBJ2-3; TRBD2 agrees at 9 bases. The CDR3 extends over 14 amino acids. J gave up 2 bases and V 6 bases, and 6 bases lay outside the gene matches. Germline-derived CDR1 and CDR2 are DFQATT and SNEGSKA (reference sequence).

This clonotype occurred a few times. The chain combines TRBV28 with TRBJ2-3; D may be TRBD1 or TRBD2 (5 bases each). Germline lookup yields CDR1 MDHEN and CDR2 SYDVKM. Trimming stripped 4 bases from V and 7 bases from J, with 21 bases between. This CDR3 spans 16 amino acids. CDR3 amino acids: CASSSNAGTPAYTQYF. The CDR3 DNA reads TGTGCCAGCAGTTCCAACGCCGGGACGCCTGCATATACGCAGTATTTT. Using reference TRBV28 and TRBJ2-3 for the parts outside the CDR3, the full variable domain is DVKVTQSSRYLVKRTGEKVFLECVQDMDHENMFWYRQDPGLGLRLIYFSYDVKMKEKGDIPEGYSVSREKKERFSLILESASTNQTSMYLCASSSNAGTPAYTQYFGPGTRLTVL.

J is TRBJ2-3 and V is TRBV7-9, with D uncertain. V was clipped by 5 bases and J by 7 bases, with 19 bases between them. Germline CDR1 SEHNR, CDR2 FQNEAQ (reference sequence). This CDR3 spans 15 amino acids. This chain's CDR3 is CASSPRAGPSNTQYF. The CDR3 DNA follows: TGTGCCAGCAGCCCTCGGGCAGGCCCCTCGAATACGCAGTATTTT. Variable domain in full (rest from reference TRBV7-9 and TRBJ2-3): DTGVSQNPRHKITKRGQNVTFRCDPISEHNRLYWYRQTLGQGPEFLTYFQNEAQLEKSRLLSDRFSAERPKGSFSTLEIQRTEQGDSAMYLCASSPRAGPSNTQYFGPGTRLTVL.

This clonotype has ten or more counts. This CDR3 is CASSRGLWEQYF. The CDR3 DNA reads as TGTGCCAGCAGCCGAGGACTCTGGGAGCAGTACTTC. This chain joins TRBV28 and TRBJ2-7; D is perhaps TRBD2 (5 bases). From germline, CDR1 is MDHEN and CDR2 SYDVKM. Trimming removed 6 bases from V and 7 bases from J, with 13 bases in between. CDR3 size: 12 residues.

The gene calls are TRBV27 and TRBJ2-3; D remains unclear. The V and J ends lost 5 bases and 4 bases respectively, with 13 bases between them. The V gene's germline CDR1 is MNHEY and CDR2 SMNVEV (reference sequence). The CDR3 is 14 residues long. The CDR3 sequence is CASSGIPLADTQYF. In DNA form, the CDR3 reads TGTGCCAGCAGTGGGATACCTTTAGCAGATACGCAGTATTTT.

This clonotype was detected a few times. This chain uses TRBV7-2 with TRBJ2-6, with D maybe TRBD1 (6 bases). V lost 5 bases and J 0 bases, leaving 23 bases between the germline ends. The CDR3 loop spans 20 amino acids. The germline CDR1 and CDR2 sequences are SGHTA and FQGNSA. CDR3 amino acids: CASSKNRGQSLSSGANVLTF. The CDR3, as DNA: TGTGCCAGCAGCAAGAATAGAGGACAGAGCCTTTCCTCTGGGGCCAACGTCCTGACTTTC.

This chain joins TRBV4-1 and TRBJ1-1; TRBD1 might be the D (5 bases). The V end lost 1 base, the J end lost 6 bases, and 12 bases lay between the germline ends. This CDR3 contains 14 residues. Germline V gene sequence: CDR1 MGHRA, CDR2 YSYEKL. The CDR3 bases are TGCGCCAGCAGCCAAGGGGCAGGGTCTGCTGAAGCTTTCTTT. Its protein is CASSQGAGSAEAFF.

In its sample, this clonotype was seen many times. V is TRBV29-1 and J is TRBJ2-3, with D maybe TRBD1 (5 bases). Germline V gene sequence: CDR1 SQVTM, CDR2 ANQGSEA. This CDR3 is 12 amino acids long. Deletions cut 4 bases from V and 14 bases from J, with 19 bases between. CDR3 sequence: CSVVEQVPRMYF. The CDR3 DNA is TGCAGCGTTGTGGAACAGGTCCCTCGTATGTATTTT.

The chain joins TRBV27 to TRBJ2-1; D may match TRBD1 or TRBD2 (6 bases each). Germline lookup yields CDR1 MNHEY and CDR2 SMNVEV (reference sequence). The CDR3 spans 17 residues. Deletions cut 3 bases from V and 10 bases from J, with 25 bases between. The CDR3 is CASSFERLPRGRREQFF. The DNA for the CDR3 is TGTGCCAGCAGTTTCGAACGACTCCCCCGGGGGCGCCGAGAGCAGTTCTTC.

This clonotype has ten or more counts. This chain's CDR3 is CASSPTENTGELFF. The CDR3 bases are TGTGCCAGCAGCCCGACAGAGAACACCGGGGAGCTGTTTTTT. The rearrangement uses TRBV7-9 and TRBJ2-2; D might be TRBD1 (5 bases). This CDR3 comprises 14 residues. Germline V gives CDR1 SEHNR, CDR2 FQNEAQ (reference sequence). V shed 5 bases and J shed 1 base, with 8 bases lying between them.

This clonotype was recorded at least ten times. The rearrangement uses TRBV6-5 and TRBJ2-1; 11 nucleotides match TRBD2. The CDR3 spans 18 residues. V trimming: 2 bases; J trimming: 5 bases; junction bases outside the gene matches: 11. Germline CDR1 reads MNHEY; CDR2 reads SVGAGI. CDR3 coding DNA: TGTGCCAGCAGTTACACTAAAGGGACTAGCGGAACTCACAATGAGCAGTTCTTC. Its protein product is CASSYTKGTSGTHNEQFF.

The chain links TRBV12-3 or TRBV12-4 to TRBJ1-5; 8 nucleotides match TRBD1. V lost 6 bases to trimming and J lost 2 bases; unmatched junction nucleotides: 6. The CDR3 spans 15 residues. The CDR3 loop is CASSSADRGNQPQHF. DNA for the CDR3: TGTGCCAGCAGCTCGGCGGACAGGGGCAATCAGCCCCAGCATTTT.

This clonotype was seen many times. The chain employs TRBV20-1 and TRBJ2-5; 12 nucleotides align to TRBD2. V gave up 0 bases and J gave up 4 bases; unmatched junction bases: 6. Looked up from germline, CDR1 is DFQATT and CDR2 is SNEGSKA (reference sequence). This CDR3 contains 16 residues. CDR3 DNA sequence: TGCAGTGCTAGAGAGTCTAGCGGGAGGGCCGTAGAGACCCAGTACTTC. Protein sequence: CSARESSGRAVETQYF.